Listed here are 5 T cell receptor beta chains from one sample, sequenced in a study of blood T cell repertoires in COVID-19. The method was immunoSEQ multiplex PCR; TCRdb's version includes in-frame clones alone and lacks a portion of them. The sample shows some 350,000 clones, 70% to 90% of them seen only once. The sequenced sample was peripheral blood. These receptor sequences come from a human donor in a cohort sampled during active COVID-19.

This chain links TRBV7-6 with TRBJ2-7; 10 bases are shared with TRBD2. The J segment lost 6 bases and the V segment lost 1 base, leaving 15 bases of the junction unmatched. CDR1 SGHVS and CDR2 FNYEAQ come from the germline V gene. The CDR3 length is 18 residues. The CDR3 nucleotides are TGTGCCAGCAGCTTAGGCCCTCTATCTAGCGGGAGAACAGGCGAGCAGTACTTC. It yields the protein CASSLGPLSSGRTGEQYF.

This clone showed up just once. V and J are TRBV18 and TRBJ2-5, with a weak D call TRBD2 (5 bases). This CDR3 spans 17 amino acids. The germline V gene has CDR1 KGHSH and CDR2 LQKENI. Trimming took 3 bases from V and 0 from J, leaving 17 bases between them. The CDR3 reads CASSPQGRSGYQETQYF. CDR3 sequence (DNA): TGTGCCAGCTCACCTCAAGGCCGTTCGGGATACCAAGAGACCCAGTACTTC.

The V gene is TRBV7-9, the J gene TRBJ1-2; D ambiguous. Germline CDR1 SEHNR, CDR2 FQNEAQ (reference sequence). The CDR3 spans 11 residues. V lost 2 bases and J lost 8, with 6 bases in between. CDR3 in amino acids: CASSLLSGYTF. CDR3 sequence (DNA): TGTGCCAGCAGCTTATTGTCGGGCTACACCTTC.

In DNA, the CDR3 is TGTGCCAGCAATGGAGCGGGAGGGTATACCTACAATGAGCAGTTCTTC. Amino acid sequence: CASNGAGGYTYNEQFF. This chain joins TRBV2 and TRBJ2-1, with 10 bases identical to TRBD2. This CDR3 contains 16 residues. The junction had 8 bases not matched to a gene; V was cut back by 7 bases and J by 2 bases. Germline V lookup: CDR1 SNHLY, CDR2 FYNNEI.

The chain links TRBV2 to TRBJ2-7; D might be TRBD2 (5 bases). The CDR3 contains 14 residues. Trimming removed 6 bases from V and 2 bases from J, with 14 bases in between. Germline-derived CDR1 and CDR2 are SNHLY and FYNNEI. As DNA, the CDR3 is TGTGCCAGCAGGTCTCACCGGGATACCTACGAGCAGTACTTC. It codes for CASRSHRDTYEQYF.